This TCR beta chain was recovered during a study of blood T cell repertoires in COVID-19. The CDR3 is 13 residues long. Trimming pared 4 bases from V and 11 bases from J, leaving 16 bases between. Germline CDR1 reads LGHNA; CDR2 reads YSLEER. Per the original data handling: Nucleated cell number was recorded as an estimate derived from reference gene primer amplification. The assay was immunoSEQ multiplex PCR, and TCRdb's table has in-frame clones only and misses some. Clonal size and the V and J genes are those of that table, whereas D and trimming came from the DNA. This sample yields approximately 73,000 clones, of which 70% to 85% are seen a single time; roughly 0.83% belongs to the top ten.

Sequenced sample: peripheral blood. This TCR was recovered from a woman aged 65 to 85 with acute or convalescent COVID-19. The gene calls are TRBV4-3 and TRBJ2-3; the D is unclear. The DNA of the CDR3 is TGCGCCAGCAGCCCGAACATTCAGAAAAAGCAGTATTTT. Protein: CASSPNIQKKQYF.